This is a list of T cell receptor beta chains from one sample in a study of CD8 T cells in ankylosing spondylitis. TCRdb reanalysed the 5' RACE reads using MiXCR and keeps one entry per CDR3 protein. The sample has roughly 120,000 distinct CDR3 sequences; around 7% are singletons. Sequencing was performed on blood, either unsorted or a sorted T cell fraction (not recorded which). These receptors came from a male donor with ankylosing spondylitis or in good health (not recorded which). The CDR3 runs from the conserved cysteine through the conserved F or W. The order of the fields is clone size, J gene, V gene, D gene, CDR3 DNA, CDR3 protein. A D gene is named only where the DNA matches it firmly. Rows give clone size only sometimes, using once, few, many, or a class for an expanded clone.

many	TRBJ2-7	TRBV20-1	-	TGCAGTGCTAGTGACAACTACGAGCAGTACTTC	CSASDNYEQYF
few	TRBJ1-2	TRBV29-1	-	TGCAGCGTCCCGAGTGAGACGACTAACTATGGCTACACCTTC	CSVPSETTNYGYTF
many	TRBJ1-5	TRBV2	-	TGTGCCACCCTTGGTCAGCCCCAGCATTTT	CATLGQPQHF
many	TRBJ2-3	TRBV12-3/TRBV12-4	TRBD1	TGTGCCAGTCAACAGGGGCTATCCACAGATACGCAGTATTTT	CASQQGLSTDTQYF
many	TRBJ2-7	TRBV5-1	TRBD1	TGCGCCAGCAGCTGGGGACAGGGGGTGTCCTACGAGCAGTACTTC	CASSWGQGVSYEQYF
-	TRBJ2-7	TRBV12-3/TRBV12-4	-	TGTGCCAGCAGTTTGTCCAATAGTTACGAGCAGTACTTC	CASSLSNSYEQYF
many	TRBJ2-1	TRBV12-3/TRBV12-4	-	TGTGCCAGCAGTTGGGGGCGGCACGACAATGAGCAGTTCTTC	CASSWGRHDNEQFF
many	TRBJ2-3	TRBV4-3	TRBD2	TGCGCCAGCAGCCAGCTAGCGGGCCTCACAGATACGCAGTATTTT	CASSQLAGLTDTQYF
many	TRBJ2-2	TRBV30	-	TGTGCCTGGAGGGGACTGGCCGGGGAGCTGTTTTTT	CAWRGLAGELFF
many	TRBJ1-1	TRBV5-1	-	TGCGCCAGCAGCCCGGTGACTGCAGGGCACACTGAAGCTTTCTTT	CASSPVTAGHTEAFF
many	TRBJ2-5	TRBV12-3/TRBV12-4	-	TGTGCCAGCAGTTCGTCGGAGACCCAGTACTTC	CASSSSETQYF
many	TRBJ1-1	TRBV6-2/TRBV6-3	-	TGTGCCAGCAGTTACCGCTCGGGGGTCACTGAAGCTTTCTTT	CASSYRSGVTEAFF
many	TRBJ2-5	TRBV5-6	-	TGTGCCAGCAGCTTGGTAGCCAGAGAGACCCAGTACTTC	CASSLVARETQYF
many	TRBJ2-7	TRBV3-1	-	TGTGCCAGCAGCCAAGTGGGCGCCCTAGGGTACGAGCAGTACTTC	CASSQVGALGYEQYF
many	TRBJ2-5	TRBV20-1	-	TGCAGTGCTAGAGCGGGGCAAGAGACCCAGTACTTC	CSARAGQETQYF
many	TRBJ2-5	TRBV11-2	-	TGTGCCAGCAGCTTAGAGGGGGCTTTATTGAAGACCCAGTACTTC	CASSLEGALLKTQYF
few	TRBJ2-1	TRBV7-7	-	TGTGCTAGCAGCTTACGACCCGCGAATGAGCAGTTCTTC	CASSLRPANEQFF
-	TRBJ2-7	TRBV2	-	TGTGCCAGCAGTCCCGACAGCGCCTACTACGAGCAGTACTTC	CASSPDSAYYEQYF
many	TRBJ1-5	TRBV5-1	-	TGCGCCAGCAGCTTTGGAGGGGGTGTCGATCAGCCCCAGCATTTT	CASSFGGGVDQPQHF
many	TRBJ2-7	TRBV5-1	TRBD1	TGCGCCAGCAGACCCCCGGGACAGGGCTACGAGCAGTACTTC	CASRPPGQGYEQYF
-	TRBJ1-1	TRBV20-1	-	TGCAGGGCATACAGGGATCCTGAAGCTTTCTTT	CRAYRDPEAFF
many	TRBJ1-1	TRBV20-1	-	TGCAGTGCTAGAGGTGGGTTCACCGCTGAAGCTTTCTTT	CSARGGFTAEAFF
many	TRBJ2-7	TRBV20-1	TRBD1	TGCAGTGCTAGAGATCTTGGGACAGGGGGCTACGAGCAGTACTTC	CSARDLGTGGYEQYF
many	TRBJ2-1	TRBV10-3	-	TGTGCCATCAGTGAAATGGGCTGGGAGCAGTTCTTC	CAISEMGWEQFF
many	TRBJ2-5	TRBV5-1	-	TGCGCCAGCAGCTTGGAAAGGGAGGTGGAGACCCAGTACTTC	CASSLEREVETQYF
many	TRBJ2-7	TRBV20-1	-	TGCAGTGCTAGAGATCTCTCGGGCAGGGGAGGCTACGAGCAGTACTTC	CSARDLSGRGGYEQYF
many	TRBJ2-5	TRBV20-1	-	TGCAGTGCTAGAGGGACACTCCAAGAGACCCAGTACTTC	CSARGTLQETQYF
many	TRBJ1-1	TRBV20-1	-	TGCAGTGCGGGGGTCCTTCGGACTGAAGCTTTCTTT	CSAGVLRTEAFF
many	TRBJ1-1	TRBV12-3/TRBV12-4	-	TGTGCCAGCAGACCCTCGCCTGACAGCCGGGTTGAAGCTTTCTTT	CASRPSPDSRVEAFF
many	TRBJ2-7	TRBV6-1	-	TGTGCCAGCAGTGACACAGGCTACGAGCAGTACTTC	CASSDTGYEQYF
few	TRBJ2-2	TRBV20-1	-	TGCAGTGCTAGAGATTTACGGGCTGTCGGGGAGCTGTTTTTT	CSARDLRAVGELFF
many	TRBJ2-4	TRBV5-1	-	TGCGCCAGCAGAGTTGGAACAGCGAGCCTCAAAAACATTCAGTACTTC	CASRVGTASLKNIQYF
many	TRBJ2-7	TRBV28	-	TGTGCCAGCAGTTCCCCAGCTAGCGTTCACTACGAGCAGTACTTC	CASSSPASVHYEQYF
many	TRBJ2-5	TRBV14	-	TGTGCCAGCAGCCAAAACATCGGACAAGACCAGTACTTC	CASSQNIGQDQYF
many	TRBJ2-5	TRBV3-1	-	TGTGCCAGCAGCCAAGATCGCAGGGAGGAGACCCAGTACTTC	CASSQDRREETQYF
-	TRBJ2-1	TRBV12-3/TRBV12-4	TRBD1	TGTGCCAGCAGTCGCACAGGGGATTATGGTGAGCAGTTCTTC	CASSRTGDYGEQFF
many	TRBJ1-1	TRBV20-1	TRBD1	TGCAGTGCCGGGACAGCTAACACTGAAGCTTTCTTT	CSAGTANTEAFF
many	TRBJ2-1	TRBV5-4	TRBD1	TGTGCCAGCAGCTGGTCTAGACAGGGCTGGCAGCACGGGTCCTACAATGAGCAGTTCTTC	CASSWSRQGWQHGSYNEQFF
-	TRBJ2-1	TRBV20-1	-	TGCAGTGCCGACTTGAGCTCCTACAATGAGCAGTTCTTC	CSADLSSYNEQFF
many	TRBJ2-1	TRBV7-2	TRBD1	TGTGCCAGCAGCACAACCAGCCTCCGGGACAGGGTTGATGAGCAGTTCTTC	CASSTTSLRDRVDEQFF
many	TRBJ2-7	TRBV5-1	TRBD2	TGCGCCAGCAGACCTCCGGGACTAGCAATCGGCGAGCAGTACTTC	CASRPPGLAIGEQYF
many	TRBJ2-7	TRBV19	-	TGTGCCAGTAGTGACAGTAAGGGCATCCACGAGCAGTACTTC	CASSDSKGIHEQYF
many	TRBJ2-2	TRBV29-1	-	TGCAGCGTTGAGGTGCAGGGCGGAACCGGGGAGCTGTTTTTT	CSVEVQGGTGELFF
many	TRBJ1-5	TRBV29-1	-	TGCAGCGTAAGAACGGGACACGGCCAGCATTTT	CSVRTGHGQHF
many	TRBJ2-1	TRBV5-1	TRBD2	TGCGCCAGCAGCTTTGAGCCCGGGACTAGCGGCGGTGAGCAGTTCTTC	CASSFEPGTSGGEQFF
many	TRBJ2-3	TRBV20-1	TRBD2	TGCAGTGCTAGGGTCTATAGCGGGGTCACAGATACGCAGTATTTT	CSARVYSGVTDTQYF
many	TRBJ1-1	TRBV6-4	-	TGTGCCAGCAGTGACAGCTCAAGGGCGACTGAAGCTTTCTTT	CASSDSSRATEAFF
-	TRBJ2-2	TRBV19	TRBD1	TGTGCCAGTAGTCCCCGACAGGGGTCCGGGGAGCTGTTTTTT	CASSPRQGSGELFF
many	TRBJ2-3	TRBV5-1	TRBD1	TGCGCCAGCAGCGGAAAACGGACAGGCCCAACAGATACGCAGTATTTT	CASSGKRTGPTDTQYF
many	TRBJ2-7	TRBV20-1	-	TGCAGTGCTAGCCTTAGGGGTCCCTCCTACGAGCAGTACTTC	CSASLRGPSYEQYF
many	TRBJ2-1	TRBV11-2	-	TGTGCCAGCAGCACCCTGGAGGGCGAGACCTACAATGAGCAGTTCTTC	CASSTLEGETYNEQFF
many	TRBJ2-1	TRBV7-9	TRBD1	TGTGCCAGCAGCCTCGGGACAGCCAGCTCCTACAATGAGCAGTTCTTC	CASSLGTASSYNEQFF
many	TRBJ2-1	TRBV20-1	TRBD1	TGCAGTGCTAGAGAGACAGGGGGGGGCAATGAGCAGTTCTTC	CSARETGGGNEQFF
many	TRBJ2-7	TRBV5-1	TRBD1	TGCGCCAGCAGCAAAGGACAGGGGACGTACGAGCAGTACTTC	CASSKGQGTYEQYF
many	TRBJ2-2	TRBV5-1	TRBD2	TGCGCCAGCAGCTTGTGGTCTAGCGGGGCGAACACCGGGGAGCTGTTTTTT	CASSLWSSGANTGELFF
many	TRBJ1-1	TRBV7-9	-	TGTGCCAGCAGCTTAGTGCTGGGGACGGACACTGAAGCTTTCTTT	CASSLVLGTDTEAFF
many	TRBJ1-6	TRBV20-1	-	TGCAGTGCTACCGTTACAGGGTCCGGTAATTCACCCCTCCACTTT	CSATVTGSGNSPLHF
many	TRBJ2-6	TRBV7-2	-	TGTGCCAGCAGCTTATACGGCTCTGGGGCCAACGTCCTGACTTTC	CASSLYGSGANVLTF
many	TRBJ2-7	TRBV29-1	-	TGCAGCGTTGAATATTACTACGAGCAGTACTTC	CSVEYYYEQYF